One and the same sample provided the 14 T cell receptor beta chains below, sequenced in a study of response to subunit inactivated influenza vaccine. From the RT-PCR reads, TCRdb called clonotypes with MiXCR, one entry per CDR3 protein. The repertoire includes approximately 520,000 distinct CDR3 sequences, roughly 23% of them detected once, and under 2.5% sits in the top ten. Sample: CD4+ T cells sorted from PBMCs, taken 5 to 6 days after vaccination. These receptors were collected from a man between 50 and 59 years old who received an inactivated influenza vaccine.

This clonotype was detected only a few times. The V and J genes are TRBV4-2 and TRBJ1-1; 7 nucleotides match TRBD1. This CDR3 has 14 residues. V gave up 1 base and J gave up 11 bases; unmatched junction bases: 10. The germline gives CDR1 LGHNA, CDR2 YNFKEQ. DNA of the CDR3: TGTGCCAGCAGCCAAGGACAGGGTGATTACGAGGCTTTCTTT. Translated, it gives CASSQGQGDYEAFF.

The chain links TRBV3-1 to TRBJ2-7, with D hard to call. Germline-derived CDR1 and CDR2 are LGHDT and YNNKEL (reference sequence). V was cut by 1 base and J by 6 bases, with 10 bases left in between. This CDR3 is 13 amino acids long. CDR3 sequence (DNA): TGTGCCAGCAGCCAAGTAAGCAATGTCGAGCAGTACTTC. Encoded protein: CASSQVSNVEQYF.

This clonotype was counted a few times. The chain recombines TRBV20-1 with TRBJ2-7; D may correspond to TRBD1 or TRBD2 (6 bases each). V lost 0 bases, J lost 6 bases, and 15 bases lay in between. The CDR3 spans 14 residues. Looked up from germline, CDR1 is DFQATT and CDR2 is SNEGSKA (reference sequence). The CDR3 spells CSARDHGGQREQYF. DNA for the CDR3: TGCAGTGCTAGAGATCATGGGGGGCAGCGCGAGCAGTACTTC.

This clonotype was observed many times. The rearrangement uses TRBV20-1 and TRBJ2-7; possibly TRBD1 for D (6 bases). Germline CDR1 is DFQATT and CDR2 is SNEGSKA (reference sequence). This CDR3 has 12 residues. The V and J ends lost 5 bases and 4 bases respectively, with 12 bases between them. CDR3 loop: CSAPGHAYEQYF. The CDR3 DNA reads TGCAGTGCTCCGGGACACGCTTACGAGCAGTACTTC.

The table lists this clonotype with a few counts. The rearrangement links TRBV12-3 or TRBV12-4 to TRBJ2-1; TRBD1 aligns across 8 bases. The V segment lost 8 bases and the J segment 9 bases; nucleotides outside the gene matches: 6. The CDR3 spans 12 residues. CDR3: CASVNRGSEQFF. The CDR3 DNA follows: TGTGCCAGCGTAAACAGGGGGAGTGAGCAGTTCTTC.

This sequence joins TRBV3-1 and TRBJ1-6; no definite D call. The CDR3 is 16 residues long. Germline CDR1 and CDR2: LGHDT and YNNKEL (reference sequence). With 3 bases removed from V and 0 bases from J, the gap between germline ends came to 9 bases. For the CDR3, the DNA is TGTGCCAGCAGCCAGGACGGAGCCTCCTATAATTCACCCCTCCACTTT. This codes for CASSQDGASYNSPLHF.

This clonotype was observed a handful of times. The chain recombines TRBV12-3 or TRBV12-4 with TRBJ2-1; 11 bases are a match to TRBD2. Trimming removed 4 bases from V and 3 bases from J; junction bases left unmatched: 5. The CDR3 extends over 16 amino acids. The CDR3 loop is CASSSGLAEIYNEQFF. The DNA for the CDR3 is TGTGCCAGCAGTTCGGGACTAGCGGAAATCTACAATGAGCAGTTCTTC.

The genes are TRBV5-1 and TRBJ1-2; the match to TRBD1 covers 7 bases. In germline, CDR1 is SGHRS, CDR2 YFSETQ. J was trimmed by 8 bases and V by 0 bases; bases with no gene match: 4. This CDR3 has 13 residues. The CDR3 DNA follows: TGCGCCAGCAGCTTGGGACAGGGTAAAGGCTACACCTTC. Translation gives CASSLGQGKGYTF.

V gene TRBV12-3 or TRBV12-4 combines with J gene TRBJ1-6, with 7 bases aligning to TRBD1. CDR3 length: 15 amino acids. V was pared by 6 bases and J by 9 bases, with 11 bases of the junction left unmatched. The CDR3 nucleotides read TGTGCCAGCAGCCCCCGGGACAGTCGTGGTTCACCCCTCCACTTT. It codes for CASSPRDSRGSPLHF.

This clonotype has a handful of counts. V usage is TRBV4-3 and J usage is TRBJ2-5; D is uncertain. With 3 bases removed from V and 5 bases from J, the gap between germline ends came to 10 bases. Germline values: CDR1 LGHNA, CDR2 YSLEER. CDR3 size: 13 residues. CDR3 sequence reads: CASSQVPGETQYF. CDR3 DNA: TGCGCCAGCAGCCAGGTCCCTGGGGAGACCCAGTACTTC.

This sequence joins TRBV5-1 and TRBJ1-2; 8 bases align to TRBD1. The trim removed 0 bases at V and 4 bases at J, leaving 2 bases unmatched. The CDR3 is 14 residues long. Germline V lookup: CDR1 SGHRS, CDR2 YFSETQ. CDR3: CASSLDTGGYGYTF. As DNA, the CDR3 is TGCGCCAGCAGCTTGGATACAGGGGGCTATGGCTACACCTTC.

This chain joins TRBV5-6 and TRBJ1-5; 7 nucleotides agree with TRBD1. The V gene's germline CDR1 is SGHDT and CDR2 YYEEEE. The CDR3 covers 14 residues. Trimming removed 0 bases from V and 7 bases from J; junction bases left unmatched: 4. The CDR3, as DNA: TGTGCCAGCAGCTTGGCGGGACAGCCCCAGCCCCAGCATTTT. It yields the protein CASSLAGQPQPQHF.

The chain links TRBV7-2 to TRBJ2-7; a weak D match, TRBD2 (5 bases). V lost 5 bases, J lost 6 bases, and 11 bases lay in between. Germline V CDR1 and CDR2: SGHTA, FQGNSA. This CDR3 spans 12 amino acids. The CDR3 loop is CASSLTGIEQYF. The CDR3 nucleotides read TGTGCCAGCAGCCTTACGGGGATCGAGCAGTACTTC.

This chain uses TRBV20-1 with TRBJ1-1, with a weak D call TRBD1 (5 bases). Deletions cut 0 bases from V and 1 base from J, with 21 bases between. The CDR3 length is 18 residues. Per germline, CDR1 DFQATT and CDR2 SNEGSKA (reference sequence). In DNA form, the CDR3 reads TGCAGTGCTAGAGAAAGTGGGTGGGGGTCCCGGCCGAACACTGAAGCTTTCTTT. Translated, it gives CSARESGWGSRPNTEAFF.